One and the same sample provided the 23 T cell receptor beta chains below, sequenced in a study of CD8 T cells in ankylosing spondylitis. MiXCR, run by TCRdb on the 5' RACE reads, gives a single entry per CDR3 protein. This repertoire shows roughly 230,000 distinct CDR3 sequences, roughly a tenth found once; its top ten account for roughly 2.5%. Sequencing used blood, either unsorted or a sorted T cell fraction (not recorded which). All receptors come from a male donor with ankylosing spondylitis or in good health (not recorded which).

This clonotype was found many times. The CDR3 loop reads CASSLDGGGLHYEQYF. Here the CDR3 DNA reads TGCGCCAGCAGCTTGGATGGCGGGGGCCTCCACTACGAGCAGTACTTC. The chain combines TRBV5-1 with TRBJ2-7, with D perhaps matching TRBD2 (7 bases). The CDR3 loop spans 16 amino acids. Between the trimmed V and J ends, which lost 0 bases and 3 bases, there was a span of 16 bases. Germline V gene data show CDR1 as SGHRS and CDR2 as YFSETQ.

CDR3 in amino acids: CASSLELSPLHF. The DNA for the CDR3 is TGTGCCAGCAGCTTGGAGTTATCACCCCTCCACTTT. The rearrangement links TRBV5-6 to TRBJ1-6; no clear D. Trimming stripped 0 bases from V and 10 bases from J, with 5 bases between. This CDR3 comprises 12 residues. CDR1 is SGHDT and CDR2 is YYEEEE in the germline V gene. Full variable domain (outside the CDR3, taken from reference TRBV5-6 and TRBJ1-6): DAGVTQSPTHLIKTRGQQVTLRCSPKSGHDTVSWYQQALGQGPQFIFQYYEEEERQRGNFPDRFSGHQFPNYSSELNVNALLLGDSALYLCASSLELSPLHFGNGTRLTVT.

V usage is TRBV19 and J usage is TRBJ2-1; 9 bases are a match to TRBD2. After removal of 9 bases from V and 0 bases from J, the junction contained 15 bases not matched to a gene. The CDR3 contains 18 residues. Germline V CDR1 and CDR2: LNHDA, SQIVND (reference sequence). This CDR3 is CASYPGLARQGSYNEQFF. CDR3 sequence (DNA): TGTGCCAGCTATCCGGGACTAGCAAGGCAAGGCTCCTACAATGAGCAGTTCTTC.

This clonotype was seen many times. The V call is TRBV7-2, the J call TRBJ1-5; 9 nucleotides align to TRBD1. The V gene's germline CDR1 is SGHTA and CDR2 FQGNSA. The CDR3 spans 15 residues. J gave up 5 bases and V 0 bases, and 2 bases lay outside the gene matches. CDR3 residues: CASSLAGQGYQPQHF. The CDR3 DNA is TGTGCCAGCAGCTTAGCGGGACAGGGTTATCAGCCCCAGCATTTT.

This clonotype was detected many times. The V call is TRBV20-1, the J call TRBJ2-2; D gene ambiguous. The CDR3 contains 13 residues. CDR1 is DFQATT, CDR2 SNEGSKA, per germline (reference sequence). V was cut by 1 base and J by 2 bases, with 5 bases left in between. CDR3 amino acids: CSARGLNTGELFF. Written as DNA, the CDR3 is TGCAGTGCTAGAGGGCTAAACACCGGGGAGCTGTTTTTT.

This clonotype was seen a few times. The chain joins TRBV2 to TRBJ1-3; D call uncertain. CDR3 size: 14 residues. The germline V gene encodes CDR1 SNHLY and CDR2 FYNNEI. The germline V and J ends were trimmed by 6 bases and 0 bases, with 9 bases remaining between them. The CDR3: CASSPRTSGNTIYF. CDR3 coding DNA: TGTGCCAGCAGCCCACGGACCTCTGGAAACACCATATATTTT.

The count of this clonotype is one. One junction end disagrees with the germline gene, perhaps due to a read error. The J gene is TRBJ1-4, the V gene TRBV6-1, with D hard to call. Per germline, CDR1 MNHNS and CDR2 SASEGT. The CDR3 is made up of 15 amino acids. The CDR3 region has the DNA TGTCCCAGCAGTGAACTTTCCACAAGATGGGAAAAACTGTTTTTT. Translating gives CPSSELSTRWEKLFF.

J is TRBJ2-1 and V is TRBV14; D gene ambiguous. Looked up from germline, CDR1 is SGHDN and CDR2 is FVKESK. V lost 10 bases, J lost 0 bases, and 22 bases lay in between. The CDR3 sequence is 17 residues long. The CDR3 region has the DNA TGTGCCACCTGCCAAGAAAAACGGATGAGCTCCTACAATGAGCAGTTCTTC. Protein: CATCQEKRMSSYNEQFF.

The J gene is TRBJ2-4, the V gene TRBV10-3; D not resolved. The germline CDR1 and CDR2 sequences are ENHRY and SYGVKD. V dropped 7 bases and J dropped 15 bases, with 13 bases sitting between them. The CDR3 consists of 10 residues. The CDR3 region has the DNA TGTGCCATCAAGGCGGTTTGGGGGTACTTC. Translation: CAIKAVWGYF.

There are many counts of this clonotype. The chain has TRBV7-2 and TRBJ1-5; possibly TRBD1 for D (5 bases). Trimming cost V 4 bases and J 0 bases, with 10 bases left between them. Germline V gene sequence: CDR1 SGHTA, CDR2 FQGNSA. This CDR3 spans 15 amino acids. This chain's CDR3 is CASSSGAYSNQPQHF. DNA for the CDR3: TGTGCCAGCAGCTCTGGGGCATATAGCAATCAGCCCCAGCATTTT.

This clonotype was counted only a few times. The rearrangement links TRBV7-9 to TRBJ2-7; D gene ambiguous. Trimming shortened V by 7 bases and J by 1 base, and 11 bases separated the two germline ends. The CDR3 contains 13 residues. Germline loops: CDR1 SEHNR, CDR2 FQNEAQ (reference sequence). CDR3 coding DNA: TGTGCCAGCAACCCACCGGGTTCCTACGAGCAGTACTTC. Residues: CASNPPGSYEQYF.

This clonotype has a count of ten or more. The rearrangement joins TRBV4-1 to TRBJ2-7, with D perhaps TRBD2 (7 bases). The CDR3 consists of 15 residues. Germline V lookup: CDR1 MGHRA, CDR2 YSYEKL. Trimming took off 4 bases at V and 6 bases at J, with 19 bases between the two ends. The DNA for the CDR3 is TGCGCCAGCAGCCCCGGCGAGGGGGGGCTCTCCGAGCAGTACTTC. Translation gives CASSPGEGGLSEQYF.

This clonotype was observed many times. The J gene is TRBJ1-4, the V gene TRBV30; D is ambiguous. In germline, CDR1 is GTSNPN, CDR2 SVGIG (reference sequence). The CDR3 is made up of 12 amino acids. V shed 6 bases and J shed 8 bases, with 13 bases lying between them. CDR3 residues: CACGNSWEKLFF. CDR3 sequence (DNA): TGTGCCTGTGGGAACAGTTGGGAAAAACTGTTTTTT.

This rearrangement joins TRBV20-1 to TRBJ2-1; 14 nucleotides agree with TRBD2. The CDR3 extends over 17 amino acids. Germline V gene sequence: CDR1 DFQATT, CDR2 SNEGSKA (reference sequence). The junction had 3 bases not matched to a gene; V was cut back by 2 bases and J by 0 bases. CDR3 DNA sequence: TGCAGTGCTAGATCCGGACTAGCGGGAGGCTCCTACAATGAGCAGTTCTTC. It translates to CSARSGLAGGSYNEQFF.

This clonotype was detected many times. The chain links TRBV5-1 to TRBJ2-1; TRBD2 matches at 7 bases. The V gene's germline CDR1 is SGHRS and CDR2 YFSETQ. The CDR3 consists of 14 residues. V was pared by 4 bases and J by 7 bases, with 8 bases of the junction left unmatched. For the CDR3, the DNA is TGCGCCAGCAGCCCGAGCGGGACCGAGAATGAGCAGTTCTTC. Its protein is CASSPSGTENEQFF. Using reference TRBV5-1 and TRBJ2-1 for the parts outside the CDR3, the full variable domain is KAGVTQTPRYLIKTRGQQVTLSCSPISGHRSVSWYQQTPGQGLQFLFEYFSETQRNKGNFPGRFSGRQFSNSRSEMNVSTLELGDSALYLCASSPSGTENEQFFGPGTRLTVL.

This clonotype was detected many times. The chain recombines TRBV7-2 with TRBJ2-4, with D hard to call. The germline V and J ends were trimmed by 6 bases and 6 bases, with 21 bases remaining between them. Germline CDR1 and CDR2: SGHTA and FQGNSA. The CDR3 consists of 16 residues. CDR3 in amino acids: CASSSERQDGRNIQYF. The CDR3 DNA reads as TGTGCCAGCAGTTCCGAGAGGCAGGACGGAAGAAACATTCAGTACTTC.

The chain joins TRBV7-2 to TRBJ2-3; maybe TRBD2 (5 bases). The CDR3 length is 13 residues. Trimming cost V 1 base and J 11 bases, with 13 bases left between them. Germline lookup yields CDR1 SGHTA and CDR2 FQGNSA. The CDR3 is CASSLGGAPGQYF. The DNA of the CDR3 is TGTGCCAGCAGCTTAGGGGGAGCCCCAGGGCAGTATTTT.

The chain carries TRBV19 and TRBJ2-5; 7 nucleotides agree with TRBD2. Per germline, CDR1 LNHDA and CDR2 SQIVND (reference sequence). This CDR3 contains 20 residues. With V trimmed by 3 bases and J by 2 bases, 21 bases remained unmatched. The chain's CDR3 is CASSITGVRGGGSSQETQYF. The CDR3 DNA follows: TGTGCCAGTAGTATTACTGGAGTACGGGGAGGCGGGAGCAGTCAAGAGACCCAGTACTTC.

In its sample, this clonotype was seen many times. The genes are TRBV27 and TRBJ2-7; 8 nucleotides agree with TRBD1. The CDR3 runs 16 residues. With 5 bases clipped from V and 3 bases from J, the junction kept 12 bases outside the gene matches. The germline gives CDR1 MNHEY, CDR2 SMNVEV (reference sequence). The CDR3 here is CASSPQPTGANYEQYF. Here the CDR3 DNA reads TGTGCCAGCAGTCCCCAACCGACAGGGGCCAACTACGAGCAGTACTTC.

This clonotype has at least ten counts. CDR3 residues: CASSYLDRGRGNEQFF. DNA of the CDR3: TGTGCCAGCAGTTACCTCGACAGGGGTCGGGGTAATGAGCAGTTCTTC. The chain couples TRBV6-5 to TRBJ2-1, with 8 nucleotides matching TRBD1. After removal of 2 bases from V and 7 bases from J, the junction contained 10 bases not matched to a gene. The germline CDR1 and CDR2 sequences are MNHEY and SVGAGI. The CDR3 runs 16 residues.

This clonotype was detected ten times or more. The chain employs TRBV20-1 and TRBJ2-2; 13 bases are a match to TRBD2. The V segment lost 6 bases and the J segment 3 bases; nucleotides outside the gene matches: 7. CDR1 is DFQATT, CDR2 SNEGSKA, per germline (reference sequence). The CDR3 consists of 16 residues. CDR3 protein: CSASLAGGPDTGELFF. CDR3 in DNA: TGCAGTGCATCACTAGCGGGGGGGCCTGACACCGGGGAGCTGTTTTTT.

This clonotype was seen ten or more times. This sequence joins TRBV7-2 and TRBJ2-2; TRBD1 matches at 9 bases. The CDR3 covers 15 residues. Germline V gives CDR1 SGHTA, CDR2 FQGNSA. After removal of 5 bases from V and 4 bases from J, the junction contained 5 bases not matched to a gene. CDR3 sequence: CASSADRGGTGELFF. The CDR3 nucleotides are TGTGCCAGCAGCGCTGACAGGGGGGGCACCGGGGAGCTGTTTTTT.

Many counts were recorded for this clonotype. The CDR3 here is CASSRDRIFTDTQYF. The DNA of the CDR3 is TGCGCCAGCAGTCGGGACAGAATTTTCACAGATACGCAGTATTTT. The chain couples TRBV10-1 to TRBJ2-3; 7 bases align to TRBD1. The CDR3 totals 15 residues. Unmatched junction bases numbered 7, after V lost 5 bases and J lost 2 bases. Germline-derived CDR1 and CDR2 are WNHNN and SYGVQD (reference sequence).